The clone carrying this T cell receptor beta chain was observed many times. Antigen: not known. This sample is part of a study of molecular identifiers for immune sequencing clone quantification. Study-level results: The study reportedly detected spiked Jurkat TCR RNA from one cell among around 1 million naive cells. Sizes of highly expanded clones could be underestimated through identical TCRs sharing a barcode. Clones exceeding 20 RNA copies carried over 99% of effector molecules but under 1% of naive-cell molecules.

Trimming removed 2 bases at V and 0 bases at J, with 9 bases between. This CDR3 is built from 15 residues. Germline V CDR1 and CDR2: SGHAT, FQNNGV. TCRdb reprocessed the PCR reads with MiXCR, giving one entry per CDR3 protein. Among roughly 630,000 distinct CDR3 sequences, approximately 24% were seen once, and the ten largest hold about 0.84%. Sequenced: naive CD8+ T cells from blood, with Jurkat cell RNA spiked in. Subset noted: FACS-sorted CD8+CD4-CCR7+CD45RA+ naive T cells. The V call is TRBV11-2, the J call TRBJ2-3, with unresolved D. The TCR originated in a human donor in good health. Some libraries in this study had Jurkat cell RNA spiked in. DNA for the CDR3: TGTGCCAGCAGCTTAATGATAGCTAGCACAGATACGCAGTATTTT. This encodes CASSLMIASTDTQYF.